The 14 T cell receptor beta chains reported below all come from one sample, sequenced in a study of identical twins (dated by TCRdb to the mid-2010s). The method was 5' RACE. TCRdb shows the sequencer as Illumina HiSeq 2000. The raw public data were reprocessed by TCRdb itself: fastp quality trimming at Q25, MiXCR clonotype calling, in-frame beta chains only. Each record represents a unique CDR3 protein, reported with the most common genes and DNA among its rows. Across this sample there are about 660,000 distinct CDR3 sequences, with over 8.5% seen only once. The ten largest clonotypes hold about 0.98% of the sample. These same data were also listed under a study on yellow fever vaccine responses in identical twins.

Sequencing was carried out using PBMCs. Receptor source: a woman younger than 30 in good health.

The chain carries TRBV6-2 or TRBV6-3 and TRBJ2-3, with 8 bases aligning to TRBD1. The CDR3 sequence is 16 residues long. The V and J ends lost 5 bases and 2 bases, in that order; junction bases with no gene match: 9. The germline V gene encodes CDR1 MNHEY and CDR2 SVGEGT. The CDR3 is CASSPRDRPPTDTQYF. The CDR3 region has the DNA TGTGCCAGCAGTCCTAGGGACAGGCCTCCCACAGATACGCAGTATTTT.

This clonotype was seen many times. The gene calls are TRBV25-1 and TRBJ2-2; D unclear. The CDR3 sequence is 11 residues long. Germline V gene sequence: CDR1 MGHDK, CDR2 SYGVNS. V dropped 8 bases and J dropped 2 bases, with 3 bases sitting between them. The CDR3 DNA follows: TGTGCCAGCGTTAACACCGGGGAGCTGTTTTTT. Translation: CASVNTGELFF.

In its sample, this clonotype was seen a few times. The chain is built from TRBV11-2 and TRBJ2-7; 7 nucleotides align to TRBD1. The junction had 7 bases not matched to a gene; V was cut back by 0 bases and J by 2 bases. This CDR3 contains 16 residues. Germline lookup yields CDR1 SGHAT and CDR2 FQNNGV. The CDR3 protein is CASSLDSRQGAYEQYF. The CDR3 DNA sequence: TGTGCCAGCAGCTTAGACTCGAGACAGGGCGCCTACGAGCAGTACTTC.

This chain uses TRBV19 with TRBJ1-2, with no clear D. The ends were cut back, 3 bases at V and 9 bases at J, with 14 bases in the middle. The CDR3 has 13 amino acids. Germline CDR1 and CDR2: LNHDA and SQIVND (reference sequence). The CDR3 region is CASSMLNPGSYTF. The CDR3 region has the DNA TGTGCCAGTAGTATGCTTAACCCCGGGAGCTACACCTTC.

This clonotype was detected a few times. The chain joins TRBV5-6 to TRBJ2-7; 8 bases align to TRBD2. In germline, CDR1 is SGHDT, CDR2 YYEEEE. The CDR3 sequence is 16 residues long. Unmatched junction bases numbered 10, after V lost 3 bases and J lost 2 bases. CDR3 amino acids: CASSSYPSGLAYEQYF. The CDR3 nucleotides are TGTGCCAGCAGCTCCTATCCTAGCGGGTTAGCCTACGAGCAGTACTTC.

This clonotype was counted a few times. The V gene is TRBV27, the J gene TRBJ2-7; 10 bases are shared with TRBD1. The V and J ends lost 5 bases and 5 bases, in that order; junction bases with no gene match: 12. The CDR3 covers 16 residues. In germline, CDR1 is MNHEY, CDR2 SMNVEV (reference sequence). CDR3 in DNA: TGTGCCAGCAGTCTGCAATCCGGGACAGGGGTGAACGAGCAGTACTTC. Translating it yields CASSLQSGTGVNEQYF.

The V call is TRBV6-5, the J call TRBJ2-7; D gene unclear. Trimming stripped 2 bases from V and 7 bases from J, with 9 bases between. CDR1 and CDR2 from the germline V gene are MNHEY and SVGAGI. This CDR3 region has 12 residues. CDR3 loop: CASSYPGSEQYF. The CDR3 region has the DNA TGTGCCAGCAGTTACCCCGGGTCTGAGCAGTACTTC.

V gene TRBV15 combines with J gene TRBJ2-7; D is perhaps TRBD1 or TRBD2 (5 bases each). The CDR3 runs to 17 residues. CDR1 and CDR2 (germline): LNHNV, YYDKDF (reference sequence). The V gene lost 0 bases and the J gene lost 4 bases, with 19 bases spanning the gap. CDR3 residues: CATSRDPGPRLIYEQYF. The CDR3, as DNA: TGTGCCACCAGCAGAGATCCGGGACCCCGGTTAATTTACGAGCAGTACTTC.

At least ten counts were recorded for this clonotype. CDR3: CASSLDGGNEQFF. The CDR3, as DNA: TGCGCCAGCAGCTTGGACGGGGGCAATGAGCAGTTCTTC. V is TRBV5-1 and J is TRBJ2-1, with TRBD2 as a possible D gene (6 bases). V was trimmed by 0 bases and J by 6 bases, leaving 7 bases between them. CDR1 is SGHRS, CDR2 YFSETQ, per germline. The CDR3 sequence is 13 residues long.

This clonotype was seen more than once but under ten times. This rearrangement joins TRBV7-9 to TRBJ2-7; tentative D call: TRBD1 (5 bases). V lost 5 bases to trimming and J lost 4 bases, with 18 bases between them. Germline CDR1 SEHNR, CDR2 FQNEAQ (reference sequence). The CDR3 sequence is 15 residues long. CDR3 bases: TGTGCCAGCAGCCCCCGACAGTCGCCGCGGTACGAGCAGTACTTC. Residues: CASSPRQSPRYEQYF. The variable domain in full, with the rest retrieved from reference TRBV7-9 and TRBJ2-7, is DTGVSQNPRHKITKRGQNVTFRCDPISEHNRLYWYRQTLGQGPEFLTYFQNEAQLEKSRLLSDRFSAERPKGSFSTLEIQRTEQGDSAMYLCASSPRQSPRYEQYFGPGTRLTVT.

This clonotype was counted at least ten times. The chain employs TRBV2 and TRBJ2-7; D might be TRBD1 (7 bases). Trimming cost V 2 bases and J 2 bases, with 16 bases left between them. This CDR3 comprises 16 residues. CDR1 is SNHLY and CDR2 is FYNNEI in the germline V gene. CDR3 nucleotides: TGTGCCAGCAGTGAATGGTCAGGGGGGAGTACCTACGAGCAGTACTTC. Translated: CASSEWSGGSTYEQYF.

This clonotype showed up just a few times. The CDR3: CASSLRPGPAVEETQYF. In DNA, the CDR3 is TGTGCCAGCAGCTTGAGGCCGGGACCAGCCGTAGAAGAGACCCAGTACTTC. The chain employs TRBV7-2 and TRBJ2-5; possibly TRBD1 or TRBD2 for D (5 bases each). The CDR3 length is 17 residues. CDR1 is SGHTA, CDR2 FQGNSA, per germline. The germline V and J ends were trimmed by 3 bases and 3 bases, with 20 bases remaining between them.

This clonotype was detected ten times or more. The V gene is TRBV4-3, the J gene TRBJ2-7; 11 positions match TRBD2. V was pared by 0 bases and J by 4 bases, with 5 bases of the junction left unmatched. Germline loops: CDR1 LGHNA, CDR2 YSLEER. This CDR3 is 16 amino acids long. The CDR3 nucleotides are TGCGCCAGCAGCCAAGAGAGGACTAGCGGGCCTTACGAGCAGTACTTC. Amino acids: CASSQERTSGPYEQYF.

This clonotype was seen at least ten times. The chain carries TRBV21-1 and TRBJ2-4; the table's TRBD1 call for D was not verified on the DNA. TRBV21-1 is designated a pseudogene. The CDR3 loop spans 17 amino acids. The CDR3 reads CASSRMGPNLAKNIQYF. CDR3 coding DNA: TGTGCCAGCAGCCGAATGGGACCAAATCTAGCCAAAAACATTCAGTACTTC.